Below are 26 T cell receptor beta chains sequenced from a single sample in a study of blood T cell repertoires in COVID-19. Sequencing was performed with immunoSEQ multiplex PCR; in TCRdb, only in-frame clones are kept and a portion is missing. The sample has about 260,000 clones, more than 75% seen once. The specimen sequenced was peripheral blood. All receptors derive from a woman in her 40s who had recovered from COVID-19.

V gene TRBV18 combines with J gene TRBJ1-4; 7 bases are shared with TRBD1. Germline CDR1 and CDR2: KGHSH and LQKENI. The CDR3 extends over 16 amino acids. With 2 bases clipped from V and 5 bases from J, the junction kept 8 bases outside the gene matches. The CDR3 reads CASSPVGQIQNEKLFF. The DNA for the CDR3 is TGTGCCAGCTCACCAGTGGGACAGATTCAAAATGAAAAACTGTTTTTT. Full variable domain (rest looked up from reference TRBV18 and TRBJ1-4): NAGVMQNPRHLVRRRGQEARLRCSPMKGHSHVYWYRQLPEEGLKFMVYLQKENIIDESGMPKERFSAEFPKEGPSILRIQQVVRGDSAAYFCASSPVGQIQNEKLFFGSGTQLSVL.

The J gene is TRBJ1-4, the V gene TRBV12-3 or TRBV12-4; D is ambiguous. The CDR3 spans 11 residues. Trimming shortened V by 3 bases and J by 8 bases, and 4 bases separated the two germline ends. The CDR3 loop is CASSFREKLFF. The CDR3 coding sequence is TGTGCCAGCAGTTTTAGAGAAAAACTGTTTTTT.

The V gene is TRBV7-9, the J gene TRBJ2-2; 7 bases line up with TRBD1. Germline CDR1 reads SEHNR; CDR2 reads FQNEAQ (reference sequence). Germline trimming cut 4 bases from V and 5 bases from J; bases unmatched to any gene: 13. The CDR3 extends over 17 amino acids. CDR3 bases: TGTGCCAGCAGCTCGCACAGGGGTCGGAATCTAACCGGGGAGCTGTTTTTT. Residues: CASSSHRGRNLTGELFF.

The CDR3 DNA reads as TGTGCCAGCAGCTTATCCTGGGGGGGCCGTAGCACCGGGGAGCTGTTTTTT. Amino acid sequence: CASSLSWGGRSTGELFF. The chain links TRBV11-2 to TRBJ2-2, with D perhaps matching TRBD2 (7 bases). The CDR3 totals 17 residues. V shed 2 bases and J shed 4 bases, with 17 bases lying between them. Germline V gives CDR1 SGHAT, CDR2 FQNNGV.

V is TRBV9 and J is TRBJ2-3, with D possibly TRBD2 on 5 matching bases. CDR3 length equals 15 residues. V lost 7 bases, J lost 1 base, and 16 bases lay in between. CDR1 and CDR2 from the germline V gene are SGDLS and YYNGEE. CDR3 nucleotides: TGTGCCAGCGCCCGGCCGAACGGGGGCACAGATACGCAGTATTTT. Protein sequence: CASARPNGGTDTQYF.

CDR3 sequence reads: CAITNYWTEAFF. The CDR3, as DNA: TGTGCCATCACAAATTATTGGACTGAAGCTTTCTTT. V usage is TRBV12-3 or TRBV12-4 and J usage is TRBJ1-1; D not certain. The CDR3 is made up of 12 amino acids. The V and J ends lost 10 bases and 5 bases respectively, with 14 bases between them.

The chain joins TRBV18 to TRBJ1-6; D is undetermined. In germline, CDR1 is KGHSH, CDR2 LQKENI. The CDR3 runs 13 residues. Trimming cost V 3 bases and J 7 bases, with 7 bases left between them. This CDR3 is CASSPGLNSPLHF. The CDR3 DNA reads as TGTGCCAGCTCACCCGGTCTCAATTCACCCCTCCACTTT. The full variable domain, completed using reference TRBV18 and TRBJ1-6, is NAGVMQNPRHLVRRRGQEARLRCSPMKGHSHVYWYRQLPEEGLKFMVYLQKENIIDESGMPKERFSAEFPKEGPSILRIQQVVRGDSAAYFCASSPGLNSPLHFGNGTRLTVT.

This chain's CDR3 is CASSFPGLLSYEQYF. As DNA, the CDR3 is TGTGCCAGCAGCTTCCCGGGACTCCTCTCCTACGAGCAGTACTTC. V is TRBV7-2 and J is TRBJ2-7, with a weak D call TRBD2 (6 bases). The CDR3 is 15 amino acids. V lost 3 bases and J 0 bases, leaving 12 bases between the germline ends. From germline, CDR1 is SGHTA and CDR2 FQGNSA. Complete variable domain (other parts from reference TRBV7-2 and TRBJ2-7): GAGVSQSPSNKVTEKGKDVELRCDPISGHTALYWYRQSLGQGLEFLIYFQGNSAPDKSGLPSDRFSAERTGGSVSTLTIQRTQQEDSAVYLCASSFPGLLSYEQYFGPGTRLTVT.

The chain recombines TRBV19 with TRBJ1-1, with 10 positions matching TRBD1. The germline gives CDR1 LNHDA, CDR2 SQIVND (reference sequence). The V gene end was trimmed by 7 bases and the J gene end by 1 base; junction bases not matched to a gene: 3. The CDR3 is 14 amino acids. CDR3 residues: CASNDRGRNTEAFF. CDR3 DNA sequence: TGTGCCAGTAATGACAGGGGGCGGAACACTGAAGCTTTCTTT.

V is TRBV10-2 and J is TRBJ2-5, with 14 bases that match TRBD2. Germline loops: CDR1 WSHSY, CDR2 SAAADI. J was trimmed by 2 bases and V by 6 bases; bases with no gene match: 8. CDR3 length equals 17 residues. This chain's CDR3 is CASRGGTSGGPQETQYF. For the CDR3, the DNA is TGCGCCAGCAGGGGGGGGACTAGCGGGGGACCGCAAGAGACCCAGTACTTC.

The chain has TRBV2 and TRBJ1-2; a weak D match, TRBD1 (5 bases). The CDR3 consists of 15 residues. Trimming removed 7 bases at V and 2 bases at J, with 17 bases between. Per the germline V gene, CDR1 is SNHLY and CDR2 is FYNNEI. CDR3 loop: CASIKEGGANYGYTF. The CDR3 DNA is TGTGCCAGCATTAAGGAGGGTGGGGCGAACTATGGCTACACCTTC.

The J gene is TRBJ2-5, the V gene TRBV5-6, with 7 positions matching TRBD1. CDR1 is SGHDT, CDR2 YYEEEE, per germline. V gave up 3 bases and J gave up 10 bases; unmatched junction bases: 15. This CDR3 spans 15 amino acids. CDR3 nucleotides: TGTGCCAGCAGCTACTTTCTTGGACAGGCAGGAATCCAGTACTTC. Translated, it gives CASSYFLGQAGIQYF.

The chain uses TRBV7-9 and TRBJ1-3; D unclear. V was clipped by 8 bases and J by 4 bases, with 12 bases between them. Per germline, CDR1 SEHNR and CDR2 FQNEAQ (reference sequence). The CDR3 is 13 amino acids. CDR3 region: CASFVSGGNTIYF. The CDR3 DNA is TGTGCCAGCTTTGTAAGTGGCGGAAACACCATATATTTT.

This chain uses TRBV9 with TRBJ2-5, with TRBD2 matching over 7 bases. This CDR3 is built from 14 residues. Germline V gene sequence: CDR1 SGDLS, CDR2 YYNGEE. V trimming: 4 bases; J trimming: 0 bases; junction bases outside the gene matches: 3. The CDR3 nucleotides read TGTGCCAGCAGCCTGGGGGGGAACCAAGAGACCCAGTACTTC. Its protein is CASSLGGNQETQYF.

V and J are TRBV2 and TRBJ1-5; tentatively, D is TRBD1 (5 bases). This CDR3 has 14 residues. The V gene lost 5 bases and the J gene lost 1 base, with 9 bases spanning the gap. The germline CDR1 and CDR2 sequences are SNHLY and FYNNEI. The CDR3: CASSTQGSNQPQHF. CDR3 DNA: TGTGCCAGCAGTACCCAGGGAAGCAATCAGCCCCAGCATTTT.

The V call is TRBV5-6, the J call TRBJ1-3, with D unclear. The CDR3 totals 12 residues. Trimming pared 7 bases from V and 7 bases from J, leaving 12 bases between. Germline CDR1 reads SGHDT; CDR2 reads YYEEEE. DNA for the CDR3: TGTGCCAGCTCCTGGTCCGAGAACACCATATATTTT. Protein product: CASSWSENTIYF.

This chain links TRBV5-4 with TRBJ1-1, with 8 bases fitting TRBD1. CDR3 length equals 13 residues. CDR1 and CDR2 from the germline V gene are SGHNT and YYREEE (reference sequence). Unmatched junction bases numbered 16, after V lost 10 bases and J lost 11 bases. CDR3 coding DNA: TGTGCCGGCTCCCGAGACAGGGGTTCTAGGGCTTTCTTT. It is translated as CAGSRDRGSRAFF.

This clone was observed a few times. This chain joins TRBV6-1 and TRBJ1-1; D not resolved. CDR3 length: 13 amino acids. The germline CDR1 and CDR2 sequences are MNHNS and SASEGT. V shed 2 bases and J shed 8 bases, with 12 bases lying between them. The CDR3 loop is CASSEYTAPEAFF. Here the CDR3 DNA reads TGTGCCAGCAGTGAATACACAGCCCCCGAAGCTTTCTTT.

This chain connects TRBV30 to TRBJ2-3; 13 bases are a match to TRBD2. Germline CDR1 is GTSNPN and CDR2 is SVGIG (reference sequence). The CDR3 contains 15 residues. The trim removed 3 bases at V and 0 bases at J, leaving 0 bases unmatched. CDR3 nucleotide sequence: TGTGCCTGGAGGGGACTAGCGGGGAGCACAGATACGCAGTATTTT. It specifies CAWRGLAGSTDTQYF.

Here the CDR3 reads CASSLYRVGNEQYF. The CDR3 DNA is TGTGCCAGCAGCTTGTACAGGGTGGGTAACGAGCAGTACTTC. The chain carries TRBV5-4 and TRBJ2-7, with a weak D call TRBD1 (6 bases). CDR1 and CDR2 (germline): SGHNT, YYREEE (reference sequence). The CDR3 is made up of 14 amino acids. Trimming stripped 1 base from V and 5 bases from J, with 13 bases between.

This clone has a single count. The chain is built from TRBV27 and TRBJ1-2; TRBD1 agrees at 10 bases. The CDR3 length is 14 residues. The V segment lost 6 bases and the J segment 4 bases; nucleotides outside the gene matches: 5. CDR1 and CDR2 from the germline V gene are MNHEY and SMNVEV (reference sequence). The CDR3 spells CASRAWDRGYGYTF. CDR3 nucleotide sequence: TGTGCCAGCAGAGCCTGGGACAGGGGCTATGGCTACACCTTC.

This clone was detected only a few times. The V and J genes are TRBV7-9 and TRBJ1-2; no definite D call. The CDR3 spans 15 residues. The germline V and J ends were trimmed by 0 bases and 6 bases, with 14 bases remaining between them. Germline CDR1 and CDR2: SEHNR and FQNEAQ (reference sequence). In DNA, the CDR3 is TGTGCCAGCAGCTTAGCGTCAGGCAAGAACCATGGCTACACCTTC. It encodes CASSLASGKNHGYTF. Looking up the rest from reference TRBV7-9 and TRBJ1-2 gives the full variable domain: DTGVSQNPRHKITKRGQNVTFRCDPISEHNRLYWYRQTLGQGPEFLTYFQNEAQLEKSRLLSDRFSAERPKGSFSTLEIQRTEQGDSAMYLCASSLASGKNHGYTFGSGTRLTVV.

The V and J genes are TRBV28 and TRBJ1-4, with 9 bases aligning to TRBD1. This CDR3 contains 14 residues. CDR1 is MDHEN and CDR2 is SYDVKM in the germline V gene. Unmatched junction bases numbered 6, after V lost 6 bases and J lost 7 bases. CDR3 coding DNA: TGTGCCAGCAGGACAGGGGGTTTGGGTGAAAAACTGTTTTTT. Amino acid sequence: CASRTGGLGEKLFF.

The J gene is TRBJ1-2, the V gene TRBV7-2, with 7 bases identical to TRBD1. The CDR3 runs to 14 residues. Germline trimming cut 0 bases from V and 7 bases from J; bases unmatched to any gene: 5. Germline V CDR1 and CDR2: SGHTA, FQGNSA. CDR3 DNA sequence: TGTGCCAGCAGCTTAGCAACAGGGGCCCCTGGCTACACCTTC. Translated: CASSLATGAPGYTF.

The chain couples TRBV10-1 to TRBJ1-6; TRBD1 matches at 7 bases. The CDR3 contains 13 residues. The germline CDR1 and CDR2 sequences are WNHNN and SYGVQD (reference sequence). Germline trimming cut 5 bases from V and 7 bases from J; bases unmatched to any gene: 2. CDR3 protein: CASSPGQNSPLHF. The CDR3, as DNA: TGCGCCAGCAGTCCGGGACAGAATTCACCCCTCCACTTT.

The CDR3 is CASSKTDRDSPLHF. In nucleotides, the CDR3 is TGTGCCAGCTCCAAGACGGACAGGGATTCACCCCTCCACTTT. The rearrangement joins TRBV18 to TRBJ1-6; 8 bases fit TRBD1. The germline V gene has CDR1 KGHSH and CDR2 LQKENI. With V trimmed by 6 bases and J by 8 bases, 6 bases remained unmatched. The length of the CDR3 is 14 residues. Based on the CDR3 plus reference TRBV18 and TRBJ1-6, the full variable domain is NAGVMQNPRHLVRRRGQEARLRCSPMKGHSHVYWYRQLPEEGLKFMVYLQKENIIDESGMPKERFSAEFPKEGPSILRIQQVVRGDSAAYFCASSKTDRDSPLHFGNGTRLTVT.